The 3 T cell receptor beta chains reported below all come from one sample, sequenced in a study of T cells in Graves' hyperthyroidism and ophthalmopathy. From RNA transcripts, TCR beta CDR3 regions were amplified. Carried out on the TCR CDR3, a first-round RT-PCR used the HTBI primer set. TCRdb redid the calling of the multiplex PCR reads with MiXCR, one entry per CDR3 protein. The repertoire consists of roughly 510,000 distinct CDR3 sequences, with 20% to 25% occurring once and the leading ten covering about 26%. Specimen: blood. Source of these receptors: a man aged 18-30 years with Graves' hyperthyroidism.

CDR3 in amino acids: CASSEAYPGQGFYGYTF. The CDR3 nucleotides read TGTGCCAGCAGTGAAGCATACCCGGGACAGGGCTTCTATGGCTACACCTTC. V usage is TRBV6-1 and J usage is TRBJ1-2; 9 bases map to TRBD1. The length of the CDR3 is 17 residues. In germline, CDR1 is MNHNS, CDR2 SASEGT. With V trimmed by 0 bases and J by 4 bases, 9 bases remained unmatched.

Worth noting for this clonotype: It may be a read error: a sequence one base away is much more abundant. The rearrangement links TRBV20-1 to TRBJ2-7; D may be TRBD1 (6 bases). The CDR3 length is 12 residues. CDR1 DFQATT and CDR2 SNEGSKA come from the germline V gene (reference sequence). The V end lost 2 bases, the J end lost 3 bases, and 8 bases lay between the germline ends. The CDR3 loop is CSARRQDYEQYF. CDR3 DNA: TGCAGTGCTAGACGACAGGACTACGAGCAGTACTTC.

V is TRBV28 and J is TRBJ2-7; TRBD2 matches at 7 bases. The CDR3 spans 14 residues. V trimming: 4 bases; J trimming: 6 bases; junction bases outside the gene matches: 9. Germline assignment: CDR1 MDHEN and CDR2 SYDVKM. The CDR3 nucleotides are TGTGCCAGCAGTTCGGAGGGAGGGCCGGTCGAGCAGTACTTC. Translating gives CASSSEGGPVEQYF.